This is a list of T cell receptor beta chains from one sample in a study of shared clonotypes between healthy human individuals. Sequencing was performed with immunoSEQ multiplex PCR; in TCRdb, only in-frame clones are kept and a portion is missing. This table has some 1 million clones, about three quarters appearing once. Sequencing was done on a sample of memory CD4+ T cells sorted from blood. Every receptor here comes from a man between 18 and 29 years old in good health. The CDR3 runs from the conserved cysteine through the conserved F or W. D genes are given only for firm matches. Expanded clones get a size class; other rows say once, few or many, or leave the size out.

V: TRBV28; size: .; J: TRBJ1-1; D: .; DNA: TGTGCCAGCATGAAGTGGAGAGAAGACAGGAAGAACACTGAAGCTTTCTTT; CDR3: CASMKWREDRKNTEAFF
V: TRBV6-1; size: .; J: TRBJ1-2; D: .; DNA: TGTGCCAGCAGTGAAGTGCAGTTTGCATCCTATGGCTACACCTTC; CDR3: CASSEVQFASYGYTF
V: TRBV4-1; size: .; J: TRBJ2-1; D: TRBD2; DNA: TGCGCCAGCAGCGAAAGTTCTAGCGGGAATGAGCAGTTCTTC; CDR3: CASSESSSGNEQFF
V: TRBV7-8; size: .; J: TRBJ2-3; D: TRBD1; DNA: TGTGCCAGCAGCTTAGCCCCGGGACAGGGGGCAGAAACGCAGTATTTT; CDR3: CASSLAPGQGAETQYF
V: TRBV11-3; size: .; J: TRBJ2-2; D: .; DNA: TGTGCCAGCAGCTTAGCCCGTGCCGGCGGGGAGCTGTTTTTT; CDR3: CASSLARAGGELFF
V: TRBV4-1; size: .; J: TRBJ2-3; D: .; DNA: TGCGCCAGCAGCCCCGAGTTTACTAGCACAGATACGCAGTATTTT; CDR3: CASSPEFTSTDTQYF
V: TRBV6-1; size: .; J: TRBJ1-1; D: .; DNA: TGTGCCAGCAGTGAAGCGAGAAAGGGGGTCGCTTTCTTT; CDR3: CASSEARKGVAFF
V: TRBV5-5; size: once; J: TRBJ2-4; D: .; DNA: TGTGCCAGCAGCTTCACAGGGGCCAAAAACATTCAGTACTTC; CDR3: CASSFTGAKNIQYF
V: TRBV5-6; size: .; J: TRBJ1-2; D: .; DNA: TGTGCCAGCAGCCCCATACGAGACGATTATGGCTACACCTTC; CDR3: CASSPIRDDYGYTF
V: TRBV2; size: .; J: TRBJ2-3; D: .; DNA: TGTGCCACCGTCTCATTTTTCGGGAGCACAGATACGCAGTATTTT; CDR3: CATVSFFGSTDTQYF
V: TRBV27; size: .; J: TRBJ2-3; D: .; DNA: TGTGCCAGCAGTAAGGGCGTACTCCCAGATACGCAGTATTTT; CDR3: CASSKGVLPDTQYF
V: TRBV5-4; size: .; J: TRBJ2-7; D: TRBD2; DNA: TGTGCCAGCAGAAGCGGGACCGCCTACGAGCAGTACTTC; CDR3: CASRSGTAYEQYF
V: TRBV7-9; size: .; J: TRBJ2-7; D: .; DNA: TGTGCCAGCAGCCTCATCCAGGGGGGCTACGAGCAGTACTTC; CDR3: CASSLIQGGYEQYF
V: TRBV2; size: few; J: TRBJ2-1; D: TRBD2; DNA: TGTGCCGGGGGGGTCTACAATGAGCAGTTCTTC; CDR3: CAGGVYNEQFF
V: TRBV6-1; size: .; J: TRBJ1-2; D: .; DNA: TGTGCCAGCAGTGAAGGTGCAGGGACCTATGGCTACACCTTC; CDR3: CASSEGAGTYGYTF
V: TRBV5-1; size: .; J: TRBJ2-7; D: TRBD1; DNA: TGCGCCAGCAGCCCACGACAGGGAACCTACGAGCAGTACTTC; CDR3: CASSPRQGTYEQYF
V: TRBV9; size: .; J: TRBJ1-2; D: .; DNA: TGTGCCAGCAGCGCTCCCCCAGGCGCGCGGGGCTACACCTTC; CDR3: CASSAPPGARGYTF
V: TRBV2; size: few; J: TRBJ1-6; D: TRBD1; DNA: TGTGCCAGCATTGAGACAGGGCGTTCACCCCTCCACTTT; CDR3: CASIETGRSPLHF
V: TRBV15; size: .; J: TRBJ1-5; D: TRBD1; DNA: TGTGCCACCAGCAGGGAGGGGGCAGGCAATCAGCCCCAGCATTTT; CDR3: CATSREGAGNQPQHF
V: TRBV10-3; size: once; J: TRBJ1-2; D: .; DNA: TGTGCCATCAGTGAGCTAAAGGACGGTGAAGGCTACACCTTC; CDR3: CAISELKDGEGYTF
V: TRBV9; size: .; J: TRBJ2-3; D: .; DNA: TGTGCCAGCAGCCGCGACCCCACAGATACGCAGTATTTT; CDR3: CASSRDPTDTQYF
V: TRBV30; size: .; J: TRBJ1-2; D: .; DNA: TGTGCCTGGAGTGTGGGGGAAATGCATGGCTACACCTTC; CDR3: CAWSVGEMHGYTF
V: TRBV11-2; size: .; J: TRBJ2-5; D: TRBD1; DNA: TGTGCCAGCAGCTTGGGGACAGGGGCATCAGAGACCCAGTACTTC; CDR3: CASSLGTGASETQYF
V: TRBV4-2; size: .; J: TRBJ2-5; D: .; DNA: TGTGCCAGCAGCCAAGGGGAGGCCGGGACCCAGTACTTC; CDR3: CASSQGEAGTQYF
V: TRBV30; size: few; J: TRBJ1-1; D: .; DNA: TGTGCCTGGAGTGCGTCCTCATGGGACACTGAAGCTTTCTTT; CDR3: CAWSASSWDTEAFF
V: TRBV5-6; size: .; J: TRBJ2-1; D: TRBD2; DNA: TGTGCCAGCAGCTCGGGGACTAGCGGTTACAATGAGCAGTTCTTC; CDR3: CASSSGTSGYNEQFF
V: TRBV7-8; size: few; J: TRBJ2-7; D: .; DNA: TGTGCCAGCAGCGCCCAGGGGCTCGAGCAGTACTTC; CDR3: CASSAQGLEQYF
V: TRBV7-3; size: .; J: TRBJ2-6; D: .; DNA: TGTGCCAGCAGCTTAACGTATACGGGATCCACCTCTGGGGCCAACGTCCTGACTTTC; CDR3: CASSLTYTGSTSGANVLTF
V: TRBV7-2; size: once; J: TRBJ2-1; D: .; DNA: TGTGCCAGCAGCCCACACAATGAGCAGTTCTTC; CDR3: CASSPHNEQFF
V: TRBV28; size: few; J: TRBJ1-2; D: .; DNA: TGTGCCAGCAGTCCCCAAATGGGAGCTAACTATGGCTACACCTTC; CDR3: CASSPQMGANYGYTF
V: TRBV7-9; size: .; J: TRBJ2-3; D: TRBD2; DNA: TGTGCCAGCAAAGGACTAGCCGGGGATACGCAGTATTTT; CDR3: CASKGLAGDTQYF
V: TRBV19; size: .; J: TRBJ1-3; D: .; DNA: TGTGCCAGTAGTAACGGTTCCCCGGGACACATGACTGGAAACACCATATATTTT; CDR3: CASSNGSPGHMTGNTIYF
V: TRBV4-1; size: .; J: TRBJ1-6; D: .; DNA: TGCGCCAGCAGCCAAGGGGCGGGGGGGATTTTTTCACCCCTCCACTTT; CDR3: CASSQGAGGIFSPLHF
V: TRBV5-1; size: .; J: TRBJ2-3; D: TRBD1; DNA: TGCGCCAGCAGCTTGGCCGGGACAGTGCAAGATACGCAGTATTTT; CDR3: CASSLAGTVQDTQYF
V: TRBV19; size: few; J: TRBJ2-4; D: .; DNA: TGTGCCAGTAGTATAGGGAGGTTGCGGGGGCTAGCCAAAAACATTCAGTACTTC; CDR3: CASSIGRLRGLAKNIQYF
V: TRBV7-2; size: .; J: TRBJ2-7; D: .; DNA: TGTGCCAGCAGCCGCAGGGGGGTGGGGGACAACGAGCAGTACTTC; CDR3: CASSRRGVGDNEQYF
V: TRBV19; size: .; J: TRBJ1-5; D: TRBD1; DNA: TGTGCCAGTAGTCAGGGGGCCTATAGCAATCAGCCCCAGCATTTT; CDR3: CASSQGAYSNQPQHF
V: TRBV10-3; size: .; J: TRBJ2-1; D: TRBD1; DNA: TGTGCCATCAAAACCGGGACAGGGAAGAATGAGCAGTTCTTC; CDR3: CAIKTGTGKNEQFF
V: TRBV27; size: .; J: TRBJ1-5; D: .; DNA: TGTGCCAGCAGTTTGTACAGAAATCAGCCCCAGCATTTT; CDR3: CASSLYRNQPQHF
V: TRBV6-4; size: .; J: TRBJ2-2; D: TRBD1; DNA: TGTGCCAGCAGTGACCCCCGGGACAGAGAGAACACCGGGGAGCTGTTTTTT; CDR3: CASSDPRDRENTGELFF
V: TRBV5-1; size: .; J: TRBJ2-3; D: .; DNA: TGCGCCAGCAGCTTAAGGCCCGGAAATAGCCCCGACACGCAGTATTTT; CDR3: CASSLRPGNSPDTQYF
V: TRBV9; size: few; J: TRBJ1-1; D: .; DNA: TGTGCCAGCAGCGTAGATCTGGGAGGCACTGAAGCTTTCTTT; CDR3: CASSVDLGGTEAFF
V: TRBV25-1; size: once; J: TRBJ2-7; D: TRBD1; DNA: TGTGCCAGCAGAGGCGGACAGGGGGCTTACGAGCAGTACTTC; CDR3: CASRGGQGAYEQYF
V: TRBV30; size: many; J: TRBJ1-1; D: TRBD1; DNA: TGTGCCTGGGGGACAGGAACTATCACTGAAGCTTTCTTT; CDR3: CAWGTGTITEAFF
V: TRBV7-6; size: .; J: TRBJ2-2; D: .; DNA: TGTGCCAGCAGCTTAGCACCTCAGGAAGAGGGCACCGGGGAGCTGTTTTTT; CDR3: CASSLAPQEEGTGELFF
V: TRBV9; size: many; J: TRBJ2-2; D: TRBD2; DNA: TGTGCCAGCAGCGTAGAACTAGCGGCCTCGGGCACCGGGGAGCTGTTTTTT; CDR3: CASSVELAASGTGELFF
V: TRBV4-3; size: few; J: TRBJ2-5; D: .; DNA: TGCGCCAGCAGCCCGAGGAAGGAGGGGGGCGTGTTAGAGACCCAGTACTTC; CDR3: CASSPRKEGGVLETQYF
V: TRBV6-5; size: .; J: TRBJ1-1; D: .; DNA: TGTGCCAGCAGCTCCGTCGGGAACACTGAAGCTTTCTTT; CDR3: CASSSVGNTEAFF
V: TRBV6-5; size: .; J: TRBJ1-3; D: TRBD1; DNA: TGTGCCAGCAGACGACAGGGGAGCTCTGGAAACACCATATATTTT; CDR3: CASRRQGSSGNTIYF
V: TRBV10-2; size: .; J: TRBJ1-6; D: .; DNA: TGCGCCAGCAGTGAGTTTGACGGATCTAATTCACCCCTCCACTTT; CDR3: CASSEFDGSNSPLHF
V: TRBV10-3; size: .; J: TRBJ2-7; D: .; DNA: TGTGCCATCAGTTCGATATTACCGTCCTACGAGCAGTACTTC; CDR3: CAISSILPSYEQYF
V: TRBV18; size: few; J: TRBJ2-7; D: TRBD1; DNA: TGTGCCAGCTCACCAAGTAGGGGGCCCAGCTACGAGCAGTACTTC; CDR3: CASSPSRGPSYEQYF
V: TRBV5-1; size: .; J: TRBJ2-5; D: .; DNA: TGCGCCAGCAGCTTGGGCCGCCCCGAAGAGACCCAGTACTTC; CDR3: CASSLGRPEETQYF
V: TRBV5-1; size: once; J: TRBJ2-5; D: .; DNA: TGCGCCAGCAGGTTGGGTCTGCGGAACGAAGAGACCCAGTACTTC; CDR3: CASRLGLRNEETQYF
V: TRBV10-3; size: few; J: TRBJ2-7; D: TRBD1; DNA: TGTGCCGCCAACTCCGGGACAGGGGCAGACGAGCAGTACTTC; CDR3: CAANSGTGADEQYF
V: TRBV27; size: .; J: TRBJ1-1; D: .; DNA: TGTGCCAGCAGTTTTACTGGGACGGCAAACACTGAAGCTTTCTTT; CDR3: CASSFTGTANTEAFF
V: TRBV29-1; size: .; J: TRBJ1-2; D: TRBD1; DNA: TGCAGCGCACGGACAGGCCCGAGCTACACCTTC; CDR3: CSARTGPSYTF
V: TRBV7-9; size: .; J: TRBJ2-3; D: .; DNA: TGTGCCAGCAGTGTAAAGCAGGATACGCAGTATTTT; CDR3: CASSVKQDTQYF
V: TRBV5-1; size: once; J: TRBJ2-2; D: .; DNA: TGCGCCAGCAGCCGGCAGACGGACACCGGGGAGCTGTTTTTT; CDR3: CASSRQTDTGELFF
V: TRBV7-9; size: .; J: TRBJ1-2; D: .; DNA: TGTGCCAGCAGCTTGCCGGGCTATGGCTACACCTTC; CDR3: CASSLPGYGYTF